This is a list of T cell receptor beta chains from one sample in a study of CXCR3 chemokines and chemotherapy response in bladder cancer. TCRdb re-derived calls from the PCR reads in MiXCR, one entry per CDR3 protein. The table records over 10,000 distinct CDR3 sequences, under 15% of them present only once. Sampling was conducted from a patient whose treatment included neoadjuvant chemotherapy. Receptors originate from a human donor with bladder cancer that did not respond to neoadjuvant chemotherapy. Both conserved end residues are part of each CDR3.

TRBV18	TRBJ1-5	CASSPRQGYQPQHF
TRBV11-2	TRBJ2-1	CASSLEGTIGFF
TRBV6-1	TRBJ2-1	CASFKVGYNEQFF
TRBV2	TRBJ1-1	CASRGVWGQSAFF
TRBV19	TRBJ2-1	CASSIDGTGTYNEQFF
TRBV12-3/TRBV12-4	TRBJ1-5	CASNLQGGNQPQHF
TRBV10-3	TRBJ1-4	CAISGQLNEKLFF
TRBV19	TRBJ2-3	CASSIQGADTQYF
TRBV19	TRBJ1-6	CASSERGADNSPLHF
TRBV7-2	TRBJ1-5	CASSSGTAGSNQPQHF
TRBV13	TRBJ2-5	CASSSLAGGPAETQYF